The 10 T cell receptor beta chains below all came from one sample that was sequenced in a study of blood T cell repertoires in COVID-19. Here immunoSEQ multiplex PCR was the method, and the copy in TCRdb shows in-frame clones only, minus some. Here the sample spans around 100,000 clones, nearly 90% being singletons. Sequenced: peripheral blood. The receptors were gathered from a man aged 50 to 59 in a cohort sampled during active COVID-19.

The CDR3 coding sequence is TGTGCCAGCAGTGAGACAGGGTACACCGGGGAGCTGTTTTTT. Amino acid sequence: CASSETGYTGELFF. The chain couples TRBV2 to TRBJ2-2; TRBD1 matches 7 bases. The J segment lost 3 bases and the V segment lost 3 bases, leaving 1 base of the junction unmatched. Germline V lookup: CDR1 SNHLY, CDR2 FYNNEI. The CDR3 extends over 14 amino acids.

This chain uses TRBV2 with TRBJ2-5; 8 bases agree with TRBD2. Germline V gene lookup returns CDR1 SNHLY and CDR2 FYNNEI. CDR3 length equals 14 residues. V lost 7 bases to trimming and J lost 2 bases; unmatched junction nucleotides: 6. CDR3 sequence: CASTRGGRQETQYF. The CDR3 DNA follows: TGTGCCAGCACCCGGGGGGGCAGGCAAGAGACCCAGTACTTC.

This clone was recorded a few times. The chain combines TRBV4-3 with TRBJ1-2, with a possible D match to TRBD1 (5 bases). This CDR3 has 13 residues. Germline V CDR1 and CDR2: LGHNA, YSLEER. V lost 4 bases, J lost 10 bases, and 16 bases lay in between. CDR3 in DNA: TGCGCCAGCAGCCCGGAGGCGGGGCTTACCTACACCTTC. It translates to CASSPEAGLTYTF.

The V and J genes are TRBV28 and TRBJ1-4, with D tentatively TRBD1 (6 bases). This CDR3 is 15 amino acids long. From germline, CDR1 is MDHEN and CDR2 SYDVKM. V was pared by 6 bases and J by 5 bases, with 16 bases between. The chain's CDR3 is CASRVGGHSNEKLFF. DNA of the CDR3: TGTGCCAGCAGGGTAGGGGGACATAGCAATGAAAAACTGTTTTTT.

The chain is built from TRBV7-6 and TRBJ2-1; unclear D gene. This CDR3 spans 15 amino acids. The V gene lost 3 bases and the J gene lost 1 base, with 10 bases spanning the gap. Germline CDR1 and CDR2: SGHVS and FNYEAQ. The CDR3 DNA sequence: TGTGCCAGCAGCTTGATCGTTAGTTCCTACAATGAGCAGTTCTTC. Translation gives CASSLIVSSYNEQFF.

This clone has only one observation. This chain links TRBV6-6 with TRBJ2-5; D remains unclear. The CDR3 consists of 14 residues. Trimming stripped 6 bases from V and 4 bases from J, with 15 bases between. Germline CDR1 is MNHNY and CDR2 is SVGAGI (reference sequence). Written as DNA, the CDR3 is TGTGCCAGCAGCCCCCCTGTTCGCGGAGAGACCCAGTACTTC. It is translated as CASSPPVRGETQYF.

The rearrangement uses TRBV7-2 and TRBJ2-5; possible D gene TRBD1, 5 bases. Per germline, CDR1 SGHTA and CDR2 FQGNSA. The V end lost 4 bases, the J end lost 4 bases, and 10 bases lay between the germline ends. This CDR3 region has 13 residues. The CDR3 DNA sequence: TGTGCCAGCAGCTCGCTTAGGGGAGAGACCCAGTACTTC. Protein: CASSSLRGETQYF. Looking up the rest from reference TRBV7-2 and TRBJ2-5 gives the full variable domain: GAGVSQSPSNKVTEKGKDVELRCDPISGHTALYWYRQSLGQGLEFLIYFQGNSAPDKSGLPSDRFSAERTGGSVSTLTIQRTQQEDSAVYLCASSSLRGETQYFGPGTRLLVL.

The J gene is TRBJ2-7, the V gene TRBV3-1 (or the pseudogene TRBV3-2); 10 positions match TRBD2. The V gene's germline CDR1 is LGHDT and CDR2 YNNKEL (reference sequence). V was clipped by 1 base and J by 3 bases; unmatched bases: 15. The CDR3 sequence is 19 residues long. For the CDR3, the DNA is TGTGCCAGCAGCCAAGCCGTAGCTAGTTTCACTAGCGGGGACTACGAGCAGTACTTC. Translation gives CASSQAVASFTSGDYEQYF.

The V call is TRBV7-9, the J call TRBJ2-3; 8 nucleotides align to TRBD2. Germline-derived CDR1 and CDR2 are SEHNR and FQNEAQ (reference sequence). The CDR3 has 19 amino acids. Germline trimming cut 2 bases from V and 0 bases from J; bases unmatched to any gene: 13. In nucleotides, the CDR3 is TGTGCCAGCAGCTTACACCGGGGGGGCGGTCTGTTAAGCACAGATACGCAGTATTTT. Translating gives CASSLHRGGGLLSTDTQYF.

This rearrangement joins TRBV5-4 to TRBJ1-2; D may be TRBD1 (6 bases). The CDR3 has 14 residues. Germline CDR1 is SGHNT and CDR2 is YYREEE (reference sequence). Trimming shortened V by 0 bases and J by 8 bases, and 14 bases separated the two germline ends. The CDR3 DNA reads TGTGCCAGCAGCTTGGCCACCGGGACACTGGGCTACACCTTC. Translation gives CASSLATGTLGYTF.